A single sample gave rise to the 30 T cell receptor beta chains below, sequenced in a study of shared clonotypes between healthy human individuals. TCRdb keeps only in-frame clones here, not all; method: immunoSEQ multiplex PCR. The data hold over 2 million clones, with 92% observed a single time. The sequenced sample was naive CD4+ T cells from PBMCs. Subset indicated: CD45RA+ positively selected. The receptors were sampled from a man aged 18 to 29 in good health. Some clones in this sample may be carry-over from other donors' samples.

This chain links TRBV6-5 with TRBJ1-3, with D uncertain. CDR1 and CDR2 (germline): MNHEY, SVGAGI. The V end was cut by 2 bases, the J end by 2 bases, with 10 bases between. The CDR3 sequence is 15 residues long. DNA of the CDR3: TGTGCCAGCAGTTACAGGGCCCTGACTGGAAACACCATATATTTT. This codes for CASSYRALTGNTIYF.

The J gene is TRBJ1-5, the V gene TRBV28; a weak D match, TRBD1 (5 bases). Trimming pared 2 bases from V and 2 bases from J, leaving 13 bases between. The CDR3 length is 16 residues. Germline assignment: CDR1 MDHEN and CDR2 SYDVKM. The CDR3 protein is CASSLVRAPGNQPQHF. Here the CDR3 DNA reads TGTGCCAGCAGTTTAGTCAGGGCCCCGGGCAATCAGCCCCAGCATTTT.

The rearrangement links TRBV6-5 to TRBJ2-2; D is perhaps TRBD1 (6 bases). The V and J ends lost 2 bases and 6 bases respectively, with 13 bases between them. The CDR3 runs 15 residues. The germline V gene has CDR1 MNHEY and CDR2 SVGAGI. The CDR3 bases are TGTGCCAGCAGTTACCAGATAGACAGGCCCGGGGAGCTGTTTTTT. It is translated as CASSYQIDRPGELFF.

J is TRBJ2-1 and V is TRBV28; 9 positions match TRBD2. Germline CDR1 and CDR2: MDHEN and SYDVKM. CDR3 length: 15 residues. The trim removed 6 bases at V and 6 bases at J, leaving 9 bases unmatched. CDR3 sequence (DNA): TGTGCCAGCAGCAATAGCGGGAGAGGTCCCAATGAGCAGTTCTTC. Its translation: CASSNSGRGPNEQFF.

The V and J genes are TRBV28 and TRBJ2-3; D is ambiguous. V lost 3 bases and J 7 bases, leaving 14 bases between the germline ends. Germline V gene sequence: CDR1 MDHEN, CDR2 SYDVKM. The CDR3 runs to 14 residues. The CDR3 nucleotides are TGTGCCAGCAGTTTCGACCCTGAGATGAATACGCAGTATTTT. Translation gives CASSFDPEMNTQYF.

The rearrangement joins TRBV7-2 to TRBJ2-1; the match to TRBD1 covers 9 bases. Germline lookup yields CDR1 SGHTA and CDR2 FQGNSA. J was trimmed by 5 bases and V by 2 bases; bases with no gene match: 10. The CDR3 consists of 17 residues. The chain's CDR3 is CASSLSRDRVLHNEQFF. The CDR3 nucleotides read TGTGCCAGCAGCTTAAGCCGGGACAGGGTTTTACACAATGAGCAGTTCTTC.

The CDR3 reads CASSEGVPKIVFF. The CDR3 DNA is TGTGCCAGCAGTGAAGGGGTCCCGAAGATCGTTTTCTTT. The chain uses TRBV6-1 and TRBJ1-1, with no clear D. Germline CDR1 MNHNS, CDR2 SASEGT. Trimming took off 1 base at V and 13 bases at J, with 16 bases between the two ends. The CDR3 has 13 residues.

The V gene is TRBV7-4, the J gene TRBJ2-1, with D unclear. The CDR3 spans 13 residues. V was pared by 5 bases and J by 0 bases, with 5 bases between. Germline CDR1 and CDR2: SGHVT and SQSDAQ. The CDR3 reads CASSPSSYNEQFF. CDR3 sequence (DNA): TGTGCCAGCAGCCCCTCCTCCTACAATGAGCAGTTCTTC.

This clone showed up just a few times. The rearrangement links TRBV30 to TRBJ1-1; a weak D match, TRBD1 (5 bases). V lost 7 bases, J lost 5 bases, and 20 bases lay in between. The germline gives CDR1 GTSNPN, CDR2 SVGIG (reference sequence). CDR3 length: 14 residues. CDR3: CASTLRYRLTEAFF. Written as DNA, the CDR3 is TGTGCCTCCACGCTTCGGTACAGGTTAACTGAAGCTTTCTTT.

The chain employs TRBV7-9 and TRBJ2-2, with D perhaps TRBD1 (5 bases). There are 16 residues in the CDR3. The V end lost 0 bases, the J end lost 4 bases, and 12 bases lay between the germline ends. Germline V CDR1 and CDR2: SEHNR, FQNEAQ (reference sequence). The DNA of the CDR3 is TGTGCCAGCAGCTTAGCGGGGCAGAAACTCACCGGGGAGCTGTTTTTT. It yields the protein CASSLAGQKLTGELFF.

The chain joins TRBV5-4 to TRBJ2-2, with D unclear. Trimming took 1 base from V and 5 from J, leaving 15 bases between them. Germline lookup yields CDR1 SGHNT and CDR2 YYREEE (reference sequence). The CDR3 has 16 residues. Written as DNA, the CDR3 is TGTGCCAGCAGCTTGTTCAGGTCCGATCTTACCGGGGAGCTGTTTTTT. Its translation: CASSLFRSDLTGELFF.

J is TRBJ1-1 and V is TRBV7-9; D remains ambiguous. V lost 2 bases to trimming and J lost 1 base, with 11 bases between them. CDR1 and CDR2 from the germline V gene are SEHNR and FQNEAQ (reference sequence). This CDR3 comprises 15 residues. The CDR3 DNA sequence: TGTGCCAGCAGCTTAAGTCAAATACCGAACACTGAAGCTTTCTTT. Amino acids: CASSLSQIPNTEAFF. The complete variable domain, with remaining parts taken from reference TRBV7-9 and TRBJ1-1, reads DTGVSQNPRHKITKRGQNVTFRCDPISEHNRLYWYRQTLGQGPEFLTYFQNEAQLEKSRLLSDRFSAERPKGSFSTLEIQRTEQGDSAMYLCASSLSQIPNTEAFFGQGTRLTVV.

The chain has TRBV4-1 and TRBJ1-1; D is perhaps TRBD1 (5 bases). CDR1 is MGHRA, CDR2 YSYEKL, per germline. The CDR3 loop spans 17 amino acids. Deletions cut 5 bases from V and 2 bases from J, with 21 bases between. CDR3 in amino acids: CASSSGTQPPLNTEAFF. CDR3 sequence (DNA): TGCGCCAGCAGCTCCGGGACCCAGCCACCCCTTAACACTGAAGCTTTCTTT.

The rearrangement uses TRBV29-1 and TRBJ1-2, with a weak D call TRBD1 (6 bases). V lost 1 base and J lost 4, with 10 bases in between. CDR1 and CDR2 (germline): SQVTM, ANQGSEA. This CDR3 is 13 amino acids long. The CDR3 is CSVEAGVGYGYTF. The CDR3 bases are TGCAGCGTTGAAGCAGGGGTCGGCTATGGCTACACCTTC.

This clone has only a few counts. The CDR3 reads CASSTMQGSQPQHF. In DNA, the CDR3 is TGTGCCAGCAGTACCATGCAGGGAAGTCAGCCCCAGCATTTT. The chain couples TRBV6-5 to TRBJ1-5; TRBD1 might be the D (5 bases). The germline V gene encodes CDR1 MNHEY and CDR2 SVGAGI. Trimming took 5 bases from V and 6 from J, leaving 14 bases between them. CDR3 length: 14 residues.

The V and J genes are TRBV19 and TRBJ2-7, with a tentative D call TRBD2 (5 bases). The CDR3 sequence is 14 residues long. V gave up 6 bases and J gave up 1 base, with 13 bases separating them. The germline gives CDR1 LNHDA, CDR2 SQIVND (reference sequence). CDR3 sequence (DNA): TGTGCCAGTAGGCGCGGGCGGCTATCCTACGAGCAGTACTTC. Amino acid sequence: CASRRGRLSYEQYF.

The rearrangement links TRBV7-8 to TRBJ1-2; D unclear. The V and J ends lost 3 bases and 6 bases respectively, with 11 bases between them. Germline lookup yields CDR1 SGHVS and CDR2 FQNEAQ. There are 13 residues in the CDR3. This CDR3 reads CASSFGVEDGYTF. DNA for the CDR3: TGTGCCAGCAGCTTCGGTGTGGAGGATGGCTACACCTTC.

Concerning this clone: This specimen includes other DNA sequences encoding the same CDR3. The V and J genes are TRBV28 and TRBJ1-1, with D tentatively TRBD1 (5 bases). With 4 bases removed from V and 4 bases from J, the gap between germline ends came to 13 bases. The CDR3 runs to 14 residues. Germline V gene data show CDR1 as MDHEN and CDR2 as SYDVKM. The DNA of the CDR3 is TGTGCCAGCAGTTGGGGCCGAGGCGGCACTGAAGCTTTCTTT. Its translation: CASSWGRGGTEAFF.

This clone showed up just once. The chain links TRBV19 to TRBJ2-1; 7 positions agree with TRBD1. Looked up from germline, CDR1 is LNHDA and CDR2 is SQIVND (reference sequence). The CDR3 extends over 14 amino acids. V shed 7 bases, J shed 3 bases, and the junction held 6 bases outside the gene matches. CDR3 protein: CASKGTDFYNEQFF. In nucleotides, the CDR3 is TGTGCCAGTAAGGGGACAGACTTCTACAATGAGCAGTTCTTC. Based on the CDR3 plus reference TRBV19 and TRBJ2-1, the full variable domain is DGGITQSPKYLFRKEGQNVTLSCEQNLNHDAMYWYRQDPGQGLRLIYYSQIVNDFQKGDIAEGYSVSREKKESFPLTVTSAQKNPTAFYLCASKGTDFYNEQFFGPGTRLTVL.

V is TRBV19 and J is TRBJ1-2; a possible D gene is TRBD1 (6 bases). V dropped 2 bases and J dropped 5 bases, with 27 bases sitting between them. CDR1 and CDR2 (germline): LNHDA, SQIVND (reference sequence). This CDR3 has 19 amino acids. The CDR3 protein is CASSIFAALTGSKYYGYTF. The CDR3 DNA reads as TGTGCCAGTAGTATATTCGCCGCACTTACAGGGTCTAAATATTATGGCTACACCTTC.

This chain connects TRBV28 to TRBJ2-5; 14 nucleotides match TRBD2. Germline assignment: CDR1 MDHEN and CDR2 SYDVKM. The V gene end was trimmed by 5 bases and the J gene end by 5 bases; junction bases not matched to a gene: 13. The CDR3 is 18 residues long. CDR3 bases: TGTGCCAGCAGTCCTGCGACTAGCGGGAGGGCCTTTGGGGAGACCCAGTACTTC. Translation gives CASSPATSGRAFGETQYF.

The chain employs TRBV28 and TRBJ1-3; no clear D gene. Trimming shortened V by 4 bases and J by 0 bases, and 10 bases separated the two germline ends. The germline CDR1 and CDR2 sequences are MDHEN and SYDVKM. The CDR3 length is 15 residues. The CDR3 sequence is CASSSGFFSGNTIYF. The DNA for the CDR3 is TGTGCCAGCAGTTCGGGTTTTTTCTCTGGAAACACCATATATTTT.

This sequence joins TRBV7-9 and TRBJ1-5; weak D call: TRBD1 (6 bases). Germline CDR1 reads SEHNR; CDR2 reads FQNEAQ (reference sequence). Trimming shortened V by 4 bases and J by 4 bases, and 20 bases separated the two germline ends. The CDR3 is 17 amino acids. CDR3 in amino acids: CASSSYRDLGRNQPQHF. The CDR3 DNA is TGTGCCAGCAGCTCCTACAGGGACTTGGGACGGAATCAGCCCCAGCATTTT.

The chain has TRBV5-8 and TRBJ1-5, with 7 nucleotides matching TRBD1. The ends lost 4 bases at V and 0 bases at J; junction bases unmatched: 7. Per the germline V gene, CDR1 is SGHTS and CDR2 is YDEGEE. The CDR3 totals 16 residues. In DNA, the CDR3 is TGTGCCAGCAGCCCGTTGGACAGGAGTAGCAATCAGCCCCAGCATTTT. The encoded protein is CASSPLDRSSNQPQHF.

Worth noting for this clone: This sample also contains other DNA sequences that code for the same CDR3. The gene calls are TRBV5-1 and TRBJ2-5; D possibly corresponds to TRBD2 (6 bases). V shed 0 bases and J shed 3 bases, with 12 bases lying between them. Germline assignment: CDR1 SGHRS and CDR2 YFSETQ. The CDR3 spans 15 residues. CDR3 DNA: TGCGCCAGCAGCTTGGCCGGTACGGGAGAAGAGACCCAGTACTTC. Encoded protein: CASSLAGTGEETQYF.

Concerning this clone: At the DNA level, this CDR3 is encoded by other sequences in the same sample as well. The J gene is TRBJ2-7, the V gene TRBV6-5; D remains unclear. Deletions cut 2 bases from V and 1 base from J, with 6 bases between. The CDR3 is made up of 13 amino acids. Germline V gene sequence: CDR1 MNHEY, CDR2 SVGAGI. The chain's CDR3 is CASSYPGSYEQYF. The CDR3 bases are TGTGCCAGCAGTTACCCAGGATCCTACGAGCAGTACTTC.

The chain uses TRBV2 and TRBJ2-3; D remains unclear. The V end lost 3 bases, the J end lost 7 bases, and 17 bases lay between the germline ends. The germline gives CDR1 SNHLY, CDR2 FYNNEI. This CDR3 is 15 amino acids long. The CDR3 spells CASSDLGTLAHTQYF. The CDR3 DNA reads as TGTGCCAGCAGTGATTTGGGCACTCTGGCGCATACGCAGTATTTT.

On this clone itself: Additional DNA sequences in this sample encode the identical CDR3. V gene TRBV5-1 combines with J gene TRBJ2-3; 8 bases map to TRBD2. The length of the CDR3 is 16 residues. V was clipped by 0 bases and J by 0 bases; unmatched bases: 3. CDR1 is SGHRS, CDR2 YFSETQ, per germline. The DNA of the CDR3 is TGCGCCAGCAGCTTGGAAGCGGGAGTTAGCACAGATACGCAGTATTTT. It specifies CASSLEAGVSTDTQYF.

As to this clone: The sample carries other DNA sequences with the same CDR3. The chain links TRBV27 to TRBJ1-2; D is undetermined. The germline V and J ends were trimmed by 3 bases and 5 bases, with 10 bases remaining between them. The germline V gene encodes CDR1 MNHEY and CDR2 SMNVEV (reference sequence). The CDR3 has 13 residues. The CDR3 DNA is TGTGCCAGCAGTTTGGTGGGCGGTTATGGCTACACCTTC. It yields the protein CASSLVGGYGYTF.

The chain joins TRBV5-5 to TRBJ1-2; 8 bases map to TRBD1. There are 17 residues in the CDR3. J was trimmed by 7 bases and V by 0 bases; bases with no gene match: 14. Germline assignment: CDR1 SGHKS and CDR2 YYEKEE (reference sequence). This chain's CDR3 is CASSLAKQGALSLGYTF. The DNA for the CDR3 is TGTGCCAGCAGCTTGGCCAAGCAGGGGGCACTTTCGCTTGGCTACACCTTC.